This T cell receptor beta chain was identified during a study of T cell responses to AZD1222 COVID-19 vaccine. Study outcomes and limitations: The donor group comprised mostly white British people and more females; the analysis possibly underestimated clonal diversity.

As concerns this clone: The antigen is undetermined.

The CDR3 totals 12 residues. CDR1 and CDR2 (germline): SGHAT, FQDESV (reference sequence). V was shortened by 6 bases and J by 5 bases, with 10 bases between the two germline ends. Assay: immunoSEQ multiplex PCR; the TCRdb copy retains only in-frame clones and omits some. The sample records approximately 91,000 clones, over 75% being singletons. Material: peripheral blood, obtained on day 0 of AZD1222 vaccination. The chain employs TRBV11-1 and TRBJ2-5; D remains ambiguous. This receptor was obtained from an adult in good health. CDR3 nucleotides: TGTGCCAGCAGTTCCTACGGGGAGACCCAGTACTTC. Residues: CASSSYGETQYF.